The clone carrying this TCR beta chain was detected a few times. This entry belongs to a study of blood T cell repertoires in COVID-19. Looking at the study overall: Italy, Spain and the United States were the sources of the convalescent and acute COVID-19 samples.

Assay: immunoSEQ multiplex PCR; the TCRdb copy retains only in-frame clones and omits some. The repertoire includes 200,000 or so clones, approximately 84% of them detected once, and about 6.9% sits in the top ten. There are 13 residues in the CDR3. The sequenced material came from peripheral blood. The clonotype was recovered from a human donor with acute or convalescent COVID-19. The donor label of this sample is uncertain. The chain uses TRBV21-1 and TRBJ1-2; the table's D call TRBD1 went unverified against the DNA. TRBV21-1 is a pseudogene segment. The DNA of the CDR3 is TGTGCCAGCAGCATGACAAGTAACTATGGCTACACCTTC. It specifies CASSMTSNYGYTF.